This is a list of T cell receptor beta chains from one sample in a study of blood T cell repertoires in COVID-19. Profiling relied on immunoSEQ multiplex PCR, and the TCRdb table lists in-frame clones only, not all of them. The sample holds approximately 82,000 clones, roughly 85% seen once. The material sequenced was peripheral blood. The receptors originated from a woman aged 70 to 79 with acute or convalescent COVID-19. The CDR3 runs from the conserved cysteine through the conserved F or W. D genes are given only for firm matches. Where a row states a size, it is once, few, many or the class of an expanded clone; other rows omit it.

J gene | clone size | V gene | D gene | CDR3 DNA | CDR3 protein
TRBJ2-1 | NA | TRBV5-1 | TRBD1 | TGCGCCAGCAGCATTGGTGGGACAGGGGATTACAATGAGCAGTTCTTC | CASSIGGTGDYNEQFF
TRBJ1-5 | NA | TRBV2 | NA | TGTGCCAGCAGTACAGAACAGGGAAGAGGACAGCCCCAGCATTTT | CASSTEQGRGQPQHF
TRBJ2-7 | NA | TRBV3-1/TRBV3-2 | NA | TGTGCCAGCAGCCAAGGCCCGACAGCCTACGAGCAGTACTTC | CASSQGPTAYEQYF
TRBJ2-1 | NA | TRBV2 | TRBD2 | TGTGCCAGTTACCAGAGACTAGCGGGAATAGAGCTCTTC | CASYQRLAGIELF
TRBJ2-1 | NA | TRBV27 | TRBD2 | TGTGCCAGCAGTTTAGGCGCGGGAGGGCTTGAGCAGTTCTTC | CASSLGAGGLEQFF
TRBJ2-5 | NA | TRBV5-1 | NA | TGCGCCAGCAGCTTAACAGGGCACCAAGAGACCCAGTACTTC | CASSLTGHQETQYF
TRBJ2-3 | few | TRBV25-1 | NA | TGTGCCAGCAGTGCCACAATGGGCACAGATACGCAGTATTTT | CASSATMGTDTQYF
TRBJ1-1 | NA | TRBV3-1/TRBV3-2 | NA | TGTGCCAGCAGCCTCAACTTGAACACTGAAGCTTTCTTT | CASSLNLNTEAFF
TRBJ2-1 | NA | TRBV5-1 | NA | TGCGCCAGCAGCTTCACAGGGACGGAGTACAATGAGCAGTTCTTC | CASSFTGTEYNEQFF
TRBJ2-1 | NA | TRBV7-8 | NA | TGTGCCAGCAGCCGCGTGACTAGCTACAATGAGCAGTTCTTC | CASSRVTSYNEQFF
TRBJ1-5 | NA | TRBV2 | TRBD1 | TGTGCCAGCAGTGCATTGACAGGGAATCAGCCCCAGCATTTT | CASSALTGNQPQHF
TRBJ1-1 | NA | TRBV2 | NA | TGTGCCAGCAGTGAACACTCAGAAGCTTTCTTT | CASSEHSEAFF
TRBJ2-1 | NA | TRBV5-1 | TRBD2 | TGCGCCAGCAGCTTTAGACTAGCGGGAAATGAGCAGTTCTTC | CASSFRLAGNEQFF
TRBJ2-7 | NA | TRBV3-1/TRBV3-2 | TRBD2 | TGTGCCAGCAGCCAAGTATCTAGCGGGGAGGGTTACGAGCAGTACTTC | CASSQVSSGEGYEQYF
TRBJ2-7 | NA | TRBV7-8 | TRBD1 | TGTGCCAGCAGCTTAAACATCTTTAGGGACAGGGGCTACGAGCAGTACTTC | CASSLNIFRDRGYEQYF
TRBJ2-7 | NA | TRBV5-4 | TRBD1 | TGTGCCAGCAGCCTTGACAGGGGAGCCCATAACGAGCAGTACTTC | CASSLDRGAHNEQYF
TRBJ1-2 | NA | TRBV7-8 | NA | TGTGCCAGCAGCACCGGTCTCCCTAACGGCTACACCTTC | CASSTGLPNGYTF
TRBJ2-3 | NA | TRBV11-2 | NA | TGTGCCAGCACCAAGATGACTAGCACAGATACGCAGTATTTT | CASTKMTSTDTQYF
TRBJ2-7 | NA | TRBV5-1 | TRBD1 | TGCGCCAGCAGCTTATTGGGACAGGAAGACTACGAGCAGTACTTC | CASSLLGQEDYEQYF
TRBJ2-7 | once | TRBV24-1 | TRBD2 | TGTGCCACCAGTGACCGCCTGGGGGGGACCTACGAGCAGTACTTC | CATSDRLGGTYEQYF
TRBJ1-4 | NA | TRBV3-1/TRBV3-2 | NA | TGTGCCAGCAGCCGGGGAGGTTATGAAAAACTGTTTTTT | CASSRGGYEKLFF
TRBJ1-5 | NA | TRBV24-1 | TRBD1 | TGTGCCACCAGTGACCCCCGGACAGGGGGGAAAGGGCCCCAGCATTTT | CATSDPRTGGKGPQHF
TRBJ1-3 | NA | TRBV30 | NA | TGTGCCTGGAGTGTACCGGCCAGGACGGGGGCCATATATTTT | CAWSVPARTGAIYF
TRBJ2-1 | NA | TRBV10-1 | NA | TGCGCCAGCAGTGACCGGAGGGGGGGTCTAAATGAGCAGTTCTTC | CASSDRRGGLNEQFF
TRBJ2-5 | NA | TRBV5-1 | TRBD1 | TGCGCCAGCAGCTTGGTTGGCAGGGGGTACCAAGAGACCCAGTACTTC | CASSLVGRGYQETQYF
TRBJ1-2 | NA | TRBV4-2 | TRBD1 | TGTGCCAGCAGACGATCGACAGGGCCCCCGATTAACTATGGCTACACCTTC | CASRRSTGPPINYGYTF
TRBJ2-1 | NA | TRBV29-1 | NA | TGCAGCGTTGAAGGGGGGGAGCTTCCGACGAATGAGCAGTTCTTC | CSVEGGELPTNEQFF
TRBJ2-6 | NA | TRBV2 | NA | TGTGCCAGTACAGGGATAACTGGGGCCAACGTCCTGACTTTC | CASTGITGANVLTF
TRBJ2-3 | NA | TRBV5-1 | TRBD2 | TGCGCCAGCAGCTTGGATGGTAGCGGGGAGGATACGCAGTATTTT | CASSLDGSGEDTQYF
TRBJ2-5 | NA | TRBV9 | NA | TGTGCCAGCAGCGGAGTAGCGGTGAACCAAGAGACCCAGTACTTC | CASSGVAVNQETQYF
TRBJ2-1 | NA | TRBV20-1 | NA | TGCAGTGCTAGTCAGTCCGTAAATGAGCAGTTCTTC | CSASQSVNEQFF
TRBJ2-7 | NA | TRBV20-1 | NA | TGCAGTGCTCTTGGCCCCTACGAGCAGTACTTC | CSALGPYEQYF
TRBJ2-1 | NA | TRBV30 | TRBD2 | TGTGCCTGGAGTACATTGACTAGCGGGCTCTACAATGAGCAGTTCTTC | CAWSTLTSGLYNEQFF
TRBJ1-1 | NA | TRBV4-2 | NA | TGTGCCAGCAGCCCATACCAAGCTCCTAGCACTGAAGCTTTCTTT | CASSPYQAPSTEAFF
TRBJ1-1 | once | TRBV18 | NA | TGTGCCAGCTCACCACCGAGTCTTATGAACACTGAAGCTTTCTTT | CASSPPSLMNTEAFF
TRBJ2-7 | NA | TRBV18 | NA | TGTGCCAGCTCACCAGACAGCTACGAGCAGTACTTC | CASSPDSYEQYF
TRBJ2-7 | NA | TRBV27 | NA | TGTGCCAGCAGTCCCCTGGGGCAGGCCTACGAGCAGTACTTC | CASSPLGQAYEQYF
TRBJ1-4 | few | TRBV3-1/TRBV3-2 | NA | TGTGCCAGCAGCCCAGGTGGAGGTTTGGAAAAACTGTTTTTT | CASSPGGGLEKLFF
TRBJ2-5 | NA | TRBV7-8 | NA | TGTGCCAGCAGCCGAATGGGGAGGGGGAGTTGGGAGACCCAGTACTTC | CASSRMGRGSWETQYF
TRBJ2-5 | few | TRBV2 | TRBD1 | TGTGCCAGCAGTGAATGGGGACAGGGACCCAGGACCCAGTACTTC | CASSEWGQGPRTQYF
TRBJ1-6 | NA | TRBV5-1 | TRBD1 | TGCGCCAGCAGCCTGAATTCCGGGACAGGGAATTCACCCCTCCACTTT | CASSLNSGTGNSPLHF
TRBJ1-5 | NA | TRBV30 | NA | TGTGCCTGGAGTGTGCACTCAAATCAGCCCCAGCATTTT | CAWSVHSNQPQHF
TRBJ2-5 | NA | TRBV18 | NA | TGTGCCAGCTCACCATCCCCCATGTTGTACCAAGAGACCCAGTACTTC | CASSPSPMLYQETQYF
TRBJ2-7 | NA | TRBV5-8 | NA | TGTGCCAGCAGCTTCCTTCCGAGGTCCTACGAGCAGTACTTC | CASSFLPRSYEQYF
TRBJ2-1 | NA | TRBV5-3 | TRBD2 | TGTGCCCAAGCTTGGCTAGCGGGCTGCTCCAATGAGCAGTTCTTC | CAQAWLAGCSNEQFF
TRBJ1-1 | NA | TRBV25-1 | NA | TGTGCCAGCAGTGAATACGGGGGCACTGAAGCTTTCTTT | CASSEYGGTEAFF